This T cell receptor (beta chain) comes out of a study of control samples from healthy donors and cancer patients. CDR3 length: 16 residues. The germline V gene encodes CDR1 MDHEN and CDR2 SYDVKM. Trimming cost V 3 bases and J 0 bases; bases outside gene matches: 5. TCRdb's copy holds only in-frame clones and misses some; the assay was immunoSEQ multiplex PCR. The table includes some 57,000 clones, around 95% detected once. The receptor's source is a woman in her thirties in good health. The rearrangement links TRBV28 to TRBJ2-1; 7 positions agree with TRBD2. The sequenced sample consisted of blood. The CDR3 DNA is TGTGCCAGCAGTTTCTTAGGCGGGAGCTCCTACAATGAGCAGTTCTTC. Protein sequence: CASSFLGGSSYNEQFF.